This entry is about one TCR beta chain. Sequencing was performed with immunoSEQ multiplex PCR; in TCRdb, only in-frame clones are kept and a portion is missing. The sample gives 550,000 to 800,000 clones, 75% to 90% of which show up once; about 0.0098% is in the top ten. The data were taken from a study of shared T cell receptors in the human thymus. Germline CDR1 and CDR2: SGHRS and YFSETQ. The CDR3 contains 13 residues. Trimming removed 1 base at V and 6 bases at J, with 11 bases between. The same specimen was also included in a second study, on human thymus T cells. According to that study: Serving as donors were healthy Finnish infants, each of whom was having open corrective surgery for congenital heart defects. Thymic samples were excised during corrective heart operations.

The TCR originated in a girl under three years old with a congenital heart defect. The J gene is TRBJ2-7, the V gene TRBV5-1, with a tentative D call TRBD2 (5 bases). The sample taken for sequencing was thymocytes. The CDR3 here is CASSLYTRGEQYF. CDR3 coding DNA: TGCGCCAGCAGCTTGTATACACGGGGCGAGCAGTACTTC.